One sample yielded the 14 T cell receptor beta chains listed below, sequenced in a study of T cells expressing NK-cell markers. TCRdb re-called the 5' RACE reads and shows each CDR3 protein once, DNA omitted. The sample's table shows 350,000 to 400,000 distinct CDR3 sequences. The sample consisted of blood T cells: a sorted CD56 or NKG2C T cell subset, CD4+ or CD8+ T cells, or bulk PBMC T cells (not recorded which). Source of these receptors: a woman between 50 and 59 years old in good health.

The J gene is TRBJ2-7, the V gene TRBV5-1; TCRdb calls TRBD2, which cannot be checked without DNA. There are 13 residues in the CDR3. Per germline, CDR1 SGHRS and CDR2 YFSETQ. CDR3: CASSPTSDSEQYF.

The chain is built from TRBV20-1 and TRBJ2-5; TCRdb's D gene call, TRBD1, goes unchecked for lack of DNA. The germline gives CDR1 DFQATT, CDR2 SNEGSKA (reference sequence). The CDR3 length is 14 residues. CDR3 residues: CSANDGTQKETQYF.

This rearrangement joins TRBV5-1 to TRBJ2-1; TCRdb gives TRBD2 as the D gene, but with no DNA this cannot be confirmed. The CDR3 loop spans 15 amino acids. CDR1 is SGHRS, CDR2 YFSETQ, per germline. The CDR3 here is CASSLLAGPHNEQFF.

This sequence joins TRBV12-3 or TRBV12-4 and TRBJ1-3; the D call of TRBD1 rests on TCRdb alone, since no DNA is present to check it. The CDR3 has 14 amino acids. Here the CDR3 reads CASSLSRGINTIYF.

The chain couples TRBV5-1 to TRBJ2-7; TCRdb names TRBD2, which stays unverified in the absence of DNA. Germline CDR1 is SGHRS and CDR2 is YFSETQ. This CDR3 is 15 amino acids long. The CDR3 region is CASSFLLAGGREQYF.

The CDR3 protein is CATRAGADQPQHF. This chain links TRBV24-1 with TRBJ1-5. The CDR3 consists of 13 residues. CDR1 is KGHDR, CDR2 SFDVKD, per germline.

The chain combines TRBV9 with TRBJ2-3; TCRdb's D gene call, TRBD1, goes unchecked for lack of DNA. Germline CDR1 is SGDLS and CDR2 is YYNGEE. This CDR3 contains 18 residues. The CDR3 sequence is CASSVEIITGGNTDTQYF.

The rearrangement links TRBV4-1 to TRBJ2-3; TCRdb indicates TRBD2, and absent DNA this call remains unverified. CDR3 length equals 19 residues. Looked up from germline, CDR1 is MGHRA and CDR2 is YSYEKL. CDR3 sequence: CASSQGGIRTSGNTDTQYF.

This sequence joins TRBV20-1 and TRBJ2-3; as DNA is missing, the TRBD1 call by TCRdb cannot be tested. Germline V lookup: CDR1 DFQATT, CDR2 SNEGSKA (reference sequence). This CDR3 has 14 amino acids. The chain's CDR3 is CSALFGGSADTQYF.

The chain is built from TRBV7-8 and TRBJ1-5; TCRdb designates TRBD1, a call that cannot be tested without DNA. Looked up from germline, CDR1 is SGHVS and CDR2 is FQNEAQ. This CDR3 contains 14 residues. CDR3 protein: CASSSRTGERPQHF.

V is TRBV5-1 and J is TRBJ1-1; the D gene TCRdb calls, TRBD1, cannot be checked with no DNA. CDR3 size: 14 residues. CDR1 SGHRS and CDR2 YFSETQ come from the germline V gene. The CDR3 loop reads CASSQTGAPTEAFF.

The chain carries TRBV20-1 and TRBJ1-5; TCRdb selects TRBD1, and the lack of DNA leaves this call unchecked. The CDR3 extends over 11 amino acids. CDR1 and CDR2 from the germline V gene are DFQATT and SNEGSKA (reference sequence). CDR3: CSARAGGPQHF.

The chain is built from TRBV12-3 or TRBV12-4 and TRBJ2-3; the D call of TRBD1 rests on TCRdb alone, since no DNA is present to check it. The CDR3 loop spans 14 amino acids. The CDR3 here is CASSRWGTTDTQYF.

The J gene is TRBJ2-5, the V gene TRBV7-6; checking the TCRdb D call of TRBD1 is not possible without DNA. CDR3 length: 17 residues. Per germline, CDR1 SGHVS and CDR2 FNYEAQ. CDR3 sequence reads: CASSLAPQGARQETQYF.